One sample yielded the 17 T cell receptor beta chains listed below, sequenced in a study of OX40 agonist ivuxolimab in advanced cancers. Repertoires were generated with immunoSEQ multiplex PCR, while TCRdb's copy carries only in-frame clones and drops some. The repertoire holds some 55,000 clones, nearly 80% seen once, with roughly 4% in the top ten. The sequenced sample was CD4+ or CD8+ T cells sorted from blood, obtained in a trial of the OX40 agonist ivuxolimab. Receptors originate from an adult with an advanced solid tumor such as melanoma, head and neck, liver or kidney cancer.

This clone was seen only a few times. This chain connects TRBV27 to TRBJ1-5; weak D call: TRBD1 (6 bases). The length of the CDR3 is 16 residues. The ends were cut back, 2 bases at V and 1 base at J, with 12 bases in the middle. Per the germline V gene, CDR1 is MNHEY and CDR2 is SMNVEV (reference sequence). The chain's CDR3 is CASSLVGQGSNQPQHF. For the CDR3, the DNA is TGTGCCAGCAGTTTAGTAGGGCAGGGGAGCAATCAGCCCCAGCATTTT.

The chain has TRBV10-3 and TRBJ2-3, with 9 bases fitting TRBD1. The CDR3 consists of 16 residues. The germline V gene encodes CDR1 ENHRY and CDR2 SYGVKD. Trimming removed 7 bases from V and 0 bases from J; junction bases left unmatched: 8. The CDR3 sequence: CAINRDRDSSTDTQYF. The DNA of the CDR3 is TGTGCCATCAATCGGGACAGGGACTCTAGCACAGATACGCAGTATTTT.

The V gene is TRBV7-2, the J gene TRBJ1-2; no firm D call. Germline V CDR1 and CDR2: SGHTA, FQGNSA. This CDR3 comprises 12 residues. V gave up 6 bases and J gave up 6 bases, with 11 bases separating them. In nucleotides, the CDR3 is TGTGCCAGCAGGTTAACTTGGGATGGCTACACCTTC. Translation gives CASRLTWDGYTF. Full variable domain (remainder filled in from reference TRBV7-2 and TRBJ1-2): GAGVSQSPSNKVTEKGKDVELRCDPISGHTALYWYRQSLGQGLEFLIYFQGNSAPDKSGLPSDRFSAERTGGSVSTLTIQRTQQEDSAVYLCASRLTWDGYTFGSGTRLTVV.

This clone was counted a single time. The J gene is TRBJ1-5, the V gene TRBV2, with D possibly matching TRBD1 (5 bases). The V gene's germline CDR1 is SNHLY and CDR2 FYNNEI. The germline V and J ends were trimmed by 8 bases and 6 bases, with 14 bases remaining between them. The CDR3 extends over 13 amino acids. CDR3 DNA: TGTGCCAGCGACCCCGGCGGGGGTCAGCCCCAGCATTTT. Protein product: CASDPGGGQPQHF.

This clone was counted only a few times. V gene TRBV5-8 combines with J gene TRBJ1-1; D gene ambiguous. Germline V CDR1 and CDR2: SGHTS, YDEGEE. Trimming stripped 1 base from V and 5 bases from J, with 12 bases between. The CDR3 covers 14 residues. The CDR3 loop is CASSLWREGTEAFF. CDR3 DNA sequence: TGTGCCAGCAGCTTGTGGAGGGAGGGAACTGAAGCTTTCTTT.

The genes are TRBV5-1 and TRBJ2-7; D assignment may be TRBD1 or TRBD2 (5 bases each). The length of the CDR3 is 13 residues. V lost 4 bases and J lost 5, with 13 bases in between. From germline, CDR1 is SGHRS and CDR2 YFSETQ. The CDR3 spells CASSLGQGDEQYF. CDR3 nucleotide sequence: TGCGCCAGCAGCCTGGGGCAGGGAGACGAGCAGTACTTC.

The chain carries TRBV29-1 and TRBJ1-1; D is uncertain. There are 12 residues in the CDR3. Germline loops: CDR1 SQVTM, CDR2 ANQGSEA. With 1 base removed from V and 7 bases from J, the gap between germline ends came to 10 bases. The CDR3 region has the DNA TGCAGCGTTGAAGTGGTACGCAGTGAAGCTTTCTTT. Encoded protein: CSVEVVRSEAFF.

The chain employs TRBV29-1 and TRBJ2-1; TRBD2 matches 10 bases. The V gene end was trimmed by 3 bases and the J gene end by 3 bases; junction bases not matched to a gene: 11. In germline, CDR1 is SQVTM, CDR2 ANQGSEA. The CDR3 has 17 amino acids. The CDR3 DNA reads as TGCAGCGTTGATAGGCTAGCGGGAGCGGGAGGCTACAATGAGCAGTTCTTC. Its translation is CSVDRLAGAGGYNEQFF.

The CDR3 DNA reads TGTGCCAGCAGTTATTTGAGGAGTGGCACAGATACGCAGTATTTT. This encodes CASSYLRSGTDTQYF. V is TRBV27 and J is TRBJ2-3; D not certain. The V and J ends lost 4 bases and 1 base respectively, with 12 bases between them. CDR3 length equals 15 residues. The V gene's germline CDR1 is MNHEY and CDR2 SMNVEV (reference sequence).

CDR3 residues: CASRQQGVNTEAFF. Written as DNA, the CDR3 is TGTGCCAGCAGACAACAGGGGGTGAACACTGAAGCTTTCTTT. The chain combines TRBV6-6 with TRBJ1-1; 8 nucleotides agree with TRBD1. Trimming took 6 bases from V and 0 from J; bases not matched to a gene: 3. CDR1 is MNHNY and CDR2 is SVGAGI in the germline V gene (reference sequence). This CDR3 has 14 residues.

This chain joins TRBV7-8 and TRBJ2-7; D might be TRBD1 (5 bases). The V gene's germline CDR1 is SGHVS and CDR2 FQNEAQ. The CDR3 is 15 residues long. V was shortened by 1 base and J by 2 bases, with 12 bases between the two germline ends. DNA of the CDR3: TGTGCCAGCAGCTTAGTCAGGGAAAGGCCCTACGAGCAGTACTTC. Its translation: CASSLVRERPYEQYF.

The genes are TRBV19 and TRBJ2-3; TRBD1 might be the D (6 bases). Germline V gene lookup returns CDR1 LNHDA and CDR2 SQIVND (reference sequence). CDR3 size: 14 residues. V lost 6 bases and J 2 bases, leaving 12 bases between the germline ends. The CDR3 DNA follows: TGTGCCAGTAGCCTACAGGGTTCCACAGATACGCAGTATTTT. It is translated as CASSLQGSTDTQYF.

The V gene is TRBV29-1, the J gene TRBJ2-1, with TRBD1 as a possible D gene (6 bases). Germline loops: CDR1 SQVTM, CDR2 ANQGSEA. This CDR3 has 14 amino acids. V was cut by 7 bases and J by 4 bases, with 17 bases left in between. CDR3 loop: CSAAQGGRYNEQFF. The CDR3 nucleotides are TGCAGCGCAGCACAGGGTGGGAGATACAATGAGCAGTTCTTC.

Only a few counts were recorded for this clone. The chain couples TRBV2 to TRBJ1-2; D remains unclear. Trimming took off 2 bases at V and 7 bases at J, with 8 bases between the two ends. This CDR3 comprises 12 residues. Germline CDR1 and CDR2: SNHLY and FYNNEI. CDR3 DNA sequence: TGTGCCAGCAGTGAATTTGTCAGTGGCTACACCTTC. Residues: CASSEFVSGYTF.

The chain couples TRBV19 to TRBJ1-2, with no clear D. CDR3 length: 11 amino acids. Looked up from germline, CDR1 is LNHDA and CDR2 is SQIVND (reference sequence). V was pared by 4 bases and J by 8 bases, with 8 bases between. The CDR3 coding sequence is TGTGCCAGTAGTACTTTTGGAGGCTACACCTTC. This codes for CASSTFGGYTF.

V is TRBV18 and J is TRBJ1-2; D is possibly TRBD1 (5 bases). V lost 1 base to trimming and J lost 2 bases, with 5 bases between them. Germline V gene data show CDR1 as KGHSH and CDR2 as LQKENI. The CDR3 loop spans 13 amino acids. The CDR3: CASSPRGNYGYTF. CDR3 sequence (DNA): TGTGCCAGCTCACCACGGGGGAACTATGGCTACACCTTC. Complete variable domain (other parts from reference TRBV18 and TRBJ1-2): NAGVMQNPRHLVRRRGQEARLRCSPMKGHSHVYWYRQLPEEGLKFMVYLQKENIIDESGMPKERFSAEFPKEGPSILRIQQVVRGDSAAYFCASSPRGNYGYTFGSGTRLTVV.

The CDR3 DNA follows: TGTGCCAGCAGCCAAAAACAGGCAAAAGCTTTCTTT. Protein product: CASSQKQAKAFF. The chain joins TRBV2 to TRBJ1-1; possible D gene TRBD1, 5 bases. CDR1 SNHLY and CDR2 FYNNEI come from the germline V gene. CDR3 length: 12 amino acids. Trimming pared 6 bases from V and 9 bases from J, leaving 14 bases between.